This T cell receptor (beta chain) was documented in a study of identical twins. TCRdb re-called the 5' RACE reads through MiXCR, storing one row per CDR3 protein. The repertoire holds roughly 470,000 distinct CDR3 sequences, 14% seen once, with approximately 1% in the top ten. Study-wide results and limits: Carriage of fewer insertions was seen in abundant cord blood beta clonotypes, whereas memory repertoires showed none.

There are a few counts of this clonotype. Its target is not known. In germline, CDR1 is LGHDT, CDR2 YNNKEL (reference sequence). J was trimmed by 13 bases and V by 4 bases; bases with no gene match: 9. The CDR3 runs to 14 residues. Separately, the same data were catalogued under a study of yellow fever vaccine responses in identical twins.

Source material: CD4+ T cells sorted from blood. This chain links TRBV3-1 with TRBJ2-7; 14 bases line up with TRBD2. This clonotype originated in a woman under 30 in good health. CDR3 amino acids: CASSPGLAGGRAYF. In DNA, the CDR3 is TGTGCCAGCAGCCCCGGACTAGCGGGGGGACGGGCCTACTTC.